This record covers a single T cell receptor (beta chain). Antigen: not known. These data come from a study of T cell responses to AZD1222 COVID-19 vaccine. Background on the study: Second doses at about 4 or about 12 weeks were pooled. Notes on the study in general: Mostly white British, mostly female donors; authors suggested clonal diversity may be underestimated. At baseline, seropositivity was found in only a handful of AZD1222 recipients.

The germline CDR1 and CDR2 sequences are MNHEY and SMNVEV (reference sequence). The CDR3 totals 15 residues. V shed 2 bases and J shed 2 bases, with 11 bases lying between them. TCRdb's table, derived via immunoSEQ multiplex PCR, lists solely in-frame clones and lacks some. The top ten hold roughly a fifth of the sample, which has tens of thousands of clones, approximately 83% seen once. The genes are TRBV27 and TRBJ2-3, with TRBD2 as a possible D gene (5 bases). The sequences come from peripheral blood, collected on day 0 of AZD1222 vaccination. This receptor was obtained from an adult in good health. The DNA of the CDR3 is TGTGCCAGCAGTTTAAGTGCGGGCCCCACAGATACGCAGTATTTT. Protein: CASSLSAGPTDTQYF.